This TCR beta chain was sequenced during a study of T cells in Graves' hyperthyroidism and ophthalmopathy. Trimming left V 2 bases short and J 0 bases short, with 9 bases between. The CDR3 runs 15 residues. The V gene's germline CDR1 is SGHRS and CDR2 YFSETQ. Study results and limitations: The model foresaw ophthalmopathy a median around 6.8 months prior to onset.

Authors of the study amplified TCR beta CDR3 regions from RNA transcripts. The TCR CDR3 first-round RT-PCR relied on the HTBI primer set. In TCRdb, the multiplex PCR reads were re-called with MiXCR into one record per CDR3 protein. This table has a few hundred thousand distinct CDR3 sequences, around 42% appearing once. Concerning this clonotype: What it binds is not known.

Material: peripheral blood or thyroid tissue (not recorded which). V gene TRBV5-1 combines with J gene TRBJ1-3, with D perhaps TRBD1 (6 bases). The sequence came from a young woman with Graves' hyperthyroidism. CDR3 protein: CASSLRGTSGNTIYF. The CDR3, as DNA: TGCGCCAGCAGCTTAAGGGGGACCTCTGGAAACACCATATATTTT.